This TCR beta chain originates from a study of cytomegalovirus exposure and HLA in healthy donors. Study results and limitations: In vitro data verified a few CMV-associated chains as specific for CMV antigens.

Sequencing was performed with immunoSEQ multiplex PCR; in TCRdb, only in-frame clones are kept and a portion is missing. The data contain some 140,000 clones, 70% to 90% of them singletons. This clone has just one count. As yet, its antigen is unknown. CDR3 length: 15 amino acids. With V trimmed by 5 bases and J by 2 bases, 8 bases remained unmatched. CDR1 is SGHAT, CDR2 FQNNGV, per germline. V gene TRBV11-2 combines with J gene TRBJ2-7; 8 bases fit TRBD1. What was sequenced was PBMCs. This receptor was obtained from a man aged 18-30 years in good health and CMV-seronegative. CDR3 nucleotide sequence: TGTGCCAGCAGCCGACGGACAGGGATAGCCTACGAGCAGTACTTC. This gives the protein CASSRRTGIAYEQYF.